This T cell receptor beta chain came from a study of T cells in Graves' hyperthyroidism and ophthalmopathy. Study-level points and caveats: Blood samples included most of the expanded thyroid clonotypes exceeding 0.001.

Researchers amplified the TCR beta CDR3 regions from RNA transcripts. HTBI primers were employed in a first-round RT-PCR of the TCR CDR3. TCRdb called the multiplex PCR reads again in MiXCR, with one record for every CDR3 protein. Of over 250,000 distinct CDR3 sequences in the sample, under 30% were seen once. This clonotype was counted ten times or more. Its antigen is unidentified. Germline V gene data show CDR1 as LGHNT and CDR2 as FRNRAP. Trimming cost V 2 bases and J 4 bases, with 17 bases left between them. The CDR3 is 16 amino acids. Blood sampling occurred at first hyperthyroidism diagnosis, ahead of any ophthalmopathy symptoms. Using around 10 ml of fresh peripheral blood, PBMCs were prepared.

This chain joins TRBV12-5 and TRBJ1-2; D not certain. The TCR sequence derives from a man aged 35-49 years with Graves' hyperthyroidism that later progressed to Graves' ophthalmopathy. Sequencing was done on a sample of blood. The CDR3 DNA reads as TGTGCTAGTGGTTTGAAGGCGGGATCCCTACCCTATGGCTACACCTTC. Translating it yields CASGLKAGSLPYGYTF.